The 9 T cell receptor beta chains given below trace back to one sample, sequenced in a study of vaccination effects on CD4 cells after COVID-19. The antigens of these receptors remain unknown. Prior to sequencing, the ViraFEST assay stimulated PBMC with viral peptide pools, which expanded the antigen-specific CD4+ T cells. Culturing for 10 to 11 days preceded CD4+ T cell isolation. It was between March and December 2020 that the person had a SARS-CoV-2 infection confirmed by PCR. Each participant received a vaccine that was either BNT162b2 or mRNA-1273, given as two doses. Here immunoSEQ multiplex PCR was the method, and the copy in TCRdb shows in-frame clones only, minus some. The sample gives about 17,000 clones, 65% to 80% of which show up once; 20% to 25% is in the top ten. Source: CD4+ T cells from PBMCs cultured with SARS-CoV-2 spike peptides, taken after COVID-19 vaccination. The receptors stem from a human donor who had a prior SARS-CoV-2 infection.

This rearrangement joins TRBV5-5 to TRBJ1-5; the D is unclear. V was shortened by 3 bases and J by 0 bases, with 13 bases between the two germline ends. Germline loops: CDR1 SGHKS, CDR2 YYEKEE (reference sequence). The CDR3 length is 16 residues. CDR3 in amino acids: CASSSTLSYSNQPQHF. The CDR3 bases are TGTGCCAGCAGCTCGACCTTATCCTATAGCAATCAGCCCCAGCATTTT. The full variable domain, with the rest looked up from reference TRBV5-5 and TRBJ1-5, is DAGVTQSPTHLIKTRGQQVTLRCSPISGHKSVSWYQQVLGQGPQFIFQYYEKEERGRGNFPDRFSARQFPNYSSELNVNALLLGDSALYLCASSSTLSYSNQPQHFGDGTRLSIL.

This clone turned up a few times. V gene TRBV30 combines with J gene TRBJ2-3, with 14 bases aligning to TRBD2. The V segment lost 3 bases and the J segment 1 base; nucleotides outside the gene matches: 3. From germline, CDR1 is GTSNPN and CDR2 SVGIG (reference sequence). This CDR3 contains 16 residues. The DNA for the CDR3 is TGTGCCTGGAGCAAGGGACTAGCGGGGGGCACAGATACGCAGTATTTT. The encoded protein is CAWSKGLAGGTDTQYF.

This clone was counted a few times. V usage is TRBV5-5 and J usage is TRBJ2-3; the match to TRBD1 covers 9 bases. V was pared by 0 bases and J by 14 bases, with 10 bases of the junction left unmatched. The length of the CDR3 is 14 residues. Germline lookup yields CDR1 SGHKS and CDR2 YYEKEE (reference sequence). Here the CDR3 reads CASSLARTGEPPYF. CDR3 in DNA: TGTGCCAGCAGCTTGGCCCGGACAGGGGAGCCTCCGTATTTT.

The gene calls are TRBV9 and TRBJ2-6; D is possibly TRBD1 (6 bases). The germline V and J ends were trimmed by 4 bases and 2 bases, with 10 bases remaining between them. Germline V lookup: CDR1 SGDLS, CDR2 YYNGEE. The CDR3 runs to 15 residues. The CDR3 region has the DNA TGTGCCAGCAGCTTAACAGGGACTGGGGCCAACGTCCTGACTTTC. Its translation is CASSLTGTGANVLTF.

This chain uses TRBV27 with TRBJ1-4; TRBD1 aligns across 9 bases. Germline V lookup: CDR1 MNHEY, CDR2 SMNVEV (reference sequence). This CDR3 spans 14 amino acids. V lost 6 bases to trimming and J lost 3 bases; unmatched junction nucleotides: 2. Here the CDR3 reads CASRGTGSNEKLFF. As DNA, the CDR3 is TGTGCCAGCAGGGGGACAGGGTCTAATGAAAAACTGTTTTTT.

For the CDR3, the DNA is TGTGCCAGCAGTTTCAACAGGGTGGCCGACACCGGGGAGCTGTTTTTT. Protein: CASSFNRVADTGELFF. The chain employs TRBV6-2 or TRBV6-3 and TRBJ2-2, with D perhaps matching TRBD1 (6 bases). This CDR3 spans 16 amino acids. V was pared by 4 bases and J by 3 bases, with 15 bases between. Looked up from germline, CDR1 is MNHEY and CDR2 is SVGEGT.

V and J are TRBV19 and TRBJ2-1; 12 positions agree with TRBD2. Looked up from germline, CDR1 is LNHDA and CDR2 is SQIVND (reference sequence). The CDR3 is made up of 16 amino acids. Trimming at V came to 3 bases and at J to 6 bases, leaving 6 bases not matched to a gene. In nucleotides, the CDR3 is TGTGCCAGTAGTATTTTCGGGACTAGCGGGTTCAATGAGCAGTTCTTC. Translated, it gives CASSIFGTSGFNEQFF.

J is TRBJ2-1 and V is TRBV5-5; no clear D. Germline CDR1 is SGHKS and CDR2 is YYEKEE (reference sequence). V was shortened by 1 base and J by 0 bases, with 8 bases between the two germline ends. The CDR3 has 15 amino acids. The CDR3 is CASSLQRNSYNEQFF. In DNA, the CDR3 is TGTGCCAGCAGCTTGCAGCGCAACTCCTACAATGAGCAGTTCTTC. Full variable domain (rest looked up from reference TRBV5-5 and TRBJ2-1): DAGVTQSPTHLIKTRGQQVTLRCSPISGHKSVSWYQQVLGQGPQFIFQYYEKEERGRGNFPDRFSARQFPNYSSELNVNALLLGDSALYLCASSLQRNSYNEQFFGPGTRLTVL.

CDR3 coding DNA: TGTGCCAGCAGCTCACCGGGACGGCGGACCTACGAGCAGTACTTC. This gives the protein CASSSPGRRTYEQYF. This rearrangement joins TRBV7-8 to TRBJ2-7; TRBD1 or TRBD2 may be the D gene (5 bases each). Between the trimmed V and J ends, which lost 4 bases and 2 bases, there was a span of 15 bases. The CDR3 length is 15 residues. In germline, CDR1 is SGHVS, CDR2 FQNEAQ.